Presented here are 30 T cell receptor beta chains from one specimen sequenced in a study of shared clonotypes between healthy human individuals. Sequencing was performed with immunoSEQ multiplex PCR; in TCRdb, only in-frame clones are kept and a portion is missing. Of about 2 million clones in the sample, about 95% were seen once. Terminally differentiated effector memory CD45RA+ cells were left out of the naive CD8 fraction, which was CD45RO-negative and positively selected for CCR7. Sequenced: naive CD8+ T cells sorted from blood. All receptors come from a man aged 18 to 30 in good health.

The rearrangement links TRBV5-4 to TRBJ2-3, with D possibly being TRBD1 or TRBD2 (5 bases each). This CDR3 spans 15 amino acids. V was clipped by 4 bases and J by 0 bases, with 12 bases between them. The germline gives CDR1 SGHNT, CDR2 YYREEE (reference sequence). The CDR3 DNA reads TGTGCCAGCAGCCCCCGGGACGAGAGCACAGATACGCAGTATTTT. Translated, it gives CASSPRDESTDTQYF.

The V and J genes are TRBV29-1 and TRBJ1-2; D call uncertain. The CDR3 has 17 residues. Between the trimmed V and J ends, which lost 0 bases and 8 bases, there was a span of 25 bases. CDR1 and CDR2 (germline): SQVTM, ANQGSEA. The CDR3 loop reads CSVEDLRRETVARGYTF. DNA of the CDR3: TGCAGCGTTGAAGACCTTAGGCGAGAGACGGTGGCGCGGGGCTACACCTTC.

Remarks on this clone: The same CDR3 also results from other DNA sequences found in this sample. The chain combines TRBV7-9 with TRBJ1-1, with 8 bases identical to TRBD1. The V gene's germline CDR1 is SEHNR and CDR2 FQNEAQ (reference sequence). CDR3 length: 15 residues. V was clipped by 5 bases and J by 0 bases; unmatched bases: 5. CDR3 residues: CASSPGQGMNTEAFF. CDR3 in DNA: TGTGCCAGCAGCCCAGGACAGGGCATGAACACTGAAGCTTTCTTT.

The chain carries TRBV30 and TRBJ2-2, with D possibly TRBD1 on 5 matching bases. The CDR3 extends over 18 amino acids. The germline CDR1 and CDR2 sequences are GTSNPN and SVGIG (reference sequence). The germline V and J ends were trimmed by 4 bases and 4 bases, with 25 bases remaining between them. The CDR3 DNA is TGTGCCTGGAATGGAAGGAATGGATCCAGGGTCGGCACCGGGGAGCTGTTTTTT. The encoded protein is CAWNGRNGSRVGTGELFF.

The chain employs TRBV30 and TRBJ2-1; D remains ambiguous. The CDR3 has 11 amino acids. V lost 3 bases to trimming and J lost 7 bases, with 7 bases between them. Germline V gene data show CDR1 as GTSNPN and CDR2 as SVGIG (reference sequence). This CDR3 reads CAWRGFNEQFF. The CDR3 region has the DNA TGTGCCTGGAGGGGTTTTAATGAGCAGTTCTTC. Full variable domain (outside the CDR3, taken from reference TRBV30 and TRBJ2-1): SQTIHQWPATLVQPVGSPLSLECTVEGTSNPNLYWYRQAAGRGLQLLFYSVGIGQISSEVPQNLSASRPQDRQFILSSKKLLLSDSGFYLCAWRGFNEQFFGPGTRLTVL.

Only one count was recorded for this clone. The gene calls are TRBV7-4 and TRBJ2-7, with 8 bases aligning to TRBD2. V was clipped by 7 bases and J by 5 bases; unmatched bases: 10. The CDR3 spans 14 residues. Germline V gene lookup returns CDR1 SGHVT and CDR2 SQSDAQ. CDR3 loop: CASTVRGGSHEQYF. In DNA, the CDR3 is TGTGCCAGCACTGTTCGGGGGGGTTCCCACGAGCAGTACTTC. Full variable domain (outside the CDR3, taken from reference TRBV7-4 and TRBJ2-7): GAGVSQSPRYKVAKRGRDVALRCDSISGHVTLYWYRQTLGQGSEVLTYSQSDAQRDKSGRPSGRFSAERPERSVSTLKIQRTEQGDSAVYLCASTVRGGSHEQYFGPGTRLTVT.

This clone was seen just once. This chain joins TRBV7-9 and TRBJ2-7; D perhaps matches TRBD2 (5 bases). The CDR3 runs to 13 residues. Between the trimmed V and J ends, which lost 2 bases and 4 bases, there was a span of 9 bases. Germline CDR1 reads SEHNR; CDR2 reads FQNEAQ (reference sequence). DNA for the CDR3: TGTGCCAGCAGCTTATTGGACTCTTACGAGCAGTACTTC. Its protein is CASSLLDSYEQYF.

This sequence joins TRBV2 and TRBJ1-5, with a weak D call TRBD1 (6 bases). V was trimmed by 2 bases and J by 5 bases, leaving 22 bases between them. The CDR3 is 18 residues long. Germline CDR1 is SNHLY and CDR2 is FYNNEI. This CDR3 is CASSELYGGRVNDQPQHF. In DNA form, the CDR3 reads TGTGCCAGCAGTGAACTATACGGGGGGCGAGTTAATGATCAGCCCCAGCATTTT.

The rearrangement joins TRBV2 to TRBJ2-1; a weak D match, TRBD2 (7 bases). CDR1 and CDR2 (germline): SNHLY, FYNNEI. V shed 1 base and J shed 8 bases, with 18 bases lying between them. This CDR3 contains 16 residues. CDR3 coding DNA: TGTGCCAGCAGTGAAGGCGAGGGGGGGCTTAAGGATGAGCAGTTCTTC. Protein sequence: CASSEGEGGLKDEQFF.

The rearrangement joins TRBV19 to TRBJ1-1, with D hard to call. The CDR3 contains 13 residues. The V end lost 5 bases, the J end lost 5 bases, and 12 bases lay between the germline ends. The V gene's germline CDR1 is LNHDA and CDR2 SQIVND (reference sequence). This CDR3 is CASSWNSGTEAFF. The CDR3 DNA reads as TGTGCCAGTAGTTGGAATAGCGGGACTGAAGCTTTCTTT.

CDR3 sequence reads: CASSQEYSGGVETQYF. In DNA, the CDR3 is TGTGCCAGCAGCCAAGAGTATTCGGGAGGAGTAGAGACCCAGTACTTC. The chain links TRBV4-2 to TRBJ2-5; 7 nucleotides agree with TRBD2. Looked up from germline, CDR1 is LGHNA and CDR2 is YNFKEQ. After removal of 0 bases from V and 4 bases from J, the junction contained 8 bases not matched to a gene. This CDR3 contains 16 residues.

Written as DNA, the CDR3 is TGCGCCAGCAGCTTGAGCTACGGGGGAGAGACCCAGTACTTC. Translation: CASSLSYGGETQYF. V usage is TRBV5-1 and J usage is TRBJ2-5; weak D call: TRBD2 (6 bases). The CDR3 totals 14 residues. The V gene's germline CDR1 is SGHRS and CDR2 YFSETQ. Trimming took off 1 base at V and 4 bases at J, with 11 bases between the two ends.

This chain uses TRBV28 with TRBJ2-3, with 7 bases lining up with TRBD1. Germline V gene sequence: CDR1 MDHEN, CDR2 SYDVKM. The CDR3 contains 17 residues. J was trimmed by 0 bases and V by 3 bases; bases with no gene match: 9. CDR3 sequence: CASSFHPDRASTDTQYF. CDR3 sequence (DNA): TGTGCCAGCAGTTTCCACCCCGACAGGGCGAGCACAGATACGCAGTATTTT.

The J gene is TRBJ1-4, the V gene TRBV6-1; D is possibly TRBD1 (5 bases). The V end was cut by 0 bases, the J end by 8 bases, with 16 bases between. Germline-derived CDR1 and CDR2 are MNHNS and SASEGT. The CDR3 has 16 residues. This CDR3 reads CASSEAMAGLGEKLFF. DNA for the CDR3: TGTGCCAGCAGTGAAGCGATGGCAGGGTTGGGCGAAAAACTGTTTTTT.

Comment on this clone: Additional DNA sequences in this sample encode the identical CDR3. The chain recombines TRBV9 with TRBJ1-1; unclear D gene. This CDR3 is 13 amino acids long. Germline values: CDR1 SGDLS, CDR2 YYNGEE. Trimming shortened V by 0 bases and J by 5 bases, and 8 bases separated the two germline ends. CDR3 nucleotide sequence: TGTGCCAGCAGCGTAGGGGCCGGAACTGAAGCTTTCTTT. Its translation: CASSVGAGTEAFF.

The gene calls are TRBV10-3 and TRBJ1-2; D is perhaps TRBD1 (6 bases). Germline values: CDR1 ENHRY, CDR2 SYGVKD. V was shortened by 3 bases and J by 5 bases, with 16 bases between the two germline ends. The CDR3 runs 15 residues. In DNA, the CDR3 is TGTGCCATCAGTGATACAGGGCCAAGGGTATATGGCTACACCTTC. It encodes CAISDTGPRVYGYTF.

About this clone itself: Other DNA variants within this sample encode the same CDR3. J is TRBJ2-1 and V is TRBV9, with D unresolved. The CDR3 spans 11 residues. V was pared by 0 bases and J by 9 bases, with 4 bases between. Germline assignment: CDR1 SGDLS and CDR2 YYNGEE. In DNA form, the CDR3 reads TGTGCCAGCAGCGTAGGTAGTGAGCAGTTCTTC. This gives the protein CASSVGSEQFF. Supplemented by reference TRBV9 and TRBJ2-1, the full variable domain reads DSGVTQTPKHLITATGQRVTLRCSPRSGDLSVYWYQQSLDQGLQFLIQYYNGEERAKGNILERFSAQQFPDLHSELNLSSLELGDSALYFCASSVGSEQFFGPGTRLTVL.

This sequence joins TRBV7-9 and TRBJ2-4; possible D gene TRBD2, 5 bases. V was trimmed by 1 base and J by 8 bases, leaving 18 bases between them. The CDR3 totals 16 residues. Looked up from germline, CDR1 is SEHNR and CDR2 is FQNEAQ (reference sequence). The CDR3 nucleotides read TGTGCCAGCAGCTTAGTCCTAGAGGGCCCTCTCGACATTCAGTACTTC. It codes for CASSLVLEGPLDIQYF.

The rearrangement uses TRBV9 and TRBJ2-7; 8 nucleotides align to TRBD1. The V gene end was trimmed by 2 bases and the J gene end by 0 bases; junction bases not matched to a gene: 4. Germline CDR1 is SGDLS and CDR2 is YYNGEE. This CDR3 is built from 15 residues. The CDR3 sequence is CASSVDRDASYEQYF. CDR3 DNA: TGTGCCAGCAGCGTGGACAGGGATGCCTCCTACGAGCAGTACTTC.

The J gene is TRBJ1-3, the V gene TRBV27; no clear D gene. Germline V gene data show CDR1 as MNHEY and CDR2 as SMNVEV (reference sequence). Between the trimmed V and J ends, which lost 4 bases and 2 bases, there was a span of 12 bases. The CDR3 has 15 amino acids. CDR3 nucleotides: TGTGCCAGCAGTTCCGGACTGGGAACTGGAAACACCATATATTTT. Protein product: CASSSGLGTGNTIYF.

The chain carries TRBV29-1 and TRBJ2-1, with TRBD2 identical over 9 bases. The trim removed 3 bases at V and 0 bases at J, leaving 3 bases unmatched. Germline loops: CDR1 SQVTM, CDR2 ANQGSEA. The CDR3 covers 15 residues. The CDR3 sequence: CSVDSGSSSYNEQFF. The CDR3 coding sequence is TGCAGCGTTGATAGCGGGAGCAGCTCCTACAATGAGCAGTTCTTC.

This chain joins TRBV12-5 and TRBJ2-7, with D uncertain. Trimming took off 3 bases at V and 0 bases at J, with 6 bases between the two ends. Germline CDR1 is LGHNT and CDR2 is FRNRAP. This CDR3 spans 13 amino acids. CDR3 DNA sequence: TGTGCTAGTGGTTTCGACATCTCCTACGAGCAGTACTTC. It specifies CASGFDISYEQYF.

V gene TRBV12-5 combines with J gene TRBJ2-1; D call uncertain. Germline loops: CDR1 LGHNT, CDR2 FRNRAP. This CDR3 is built from 12 residues. V lost 3 bases to trimming and J lost 8 bases, with 8 bases between them. As DNA, the CDR3 is TGTGCTAGTGGTTTATACACGGATGAGCAGTTCTTC. This codes for CASGLYTDEQFF.

CDR3 nucleotides: TGCGCCAGCAGCCAAGTACGGGAAGGCACAGATACGCAGTATTTT. It yields the protein CASSQVREGTDTQYF. The V and J genes are TRBV4-1 and TRBJ2-3, with D tentatively TRBD2 (5 bases). Trimming left V 1 base short and J 1 base short, with 9 bases between. The CDR3 is made up of 15 amino acids. In germline, CDR1 is MGHRA, CDR2 YSYEKL.

The gene calls are TRBV7-6 and TRBJ2-5; D not resolved. V lost 5 bases and J lost 5, with 12 bases in between. The germline CDR1 and CDR2 sequences are SGHVS and FNYEAQ. This CDR3 is built from 13 residues. The CDR3 DNA follows: TGTGCCAGCAGCCCTCAAAATTGGGAGACCCAGTACTTC. This sequence encodes CASSPQNWETQYF.

The CDR3 DNA reads as TGTGCCAGCAGCTTAATCGGGTCTAACGCCAGGGGACCCTACAATGAGCAGTTCTTC. It yields the protein CASSLIGSNARGPYNEQFF. V and J are TRBV11-2 and TRBJ2-1; TRBD1 might be the D (6 bases). Trimming shortened V by 2 bases and J by 2 bases, and 22 bases separated the two germline ends. CDR1 is SGHAT, CDR2 FQNNGV, per germline. This CDR3 is built from 19 residues.

This sequence joins TRBV6-4 and TRBJ1-1; 9 nucleotides match TRBD1. From germline, CDR1 is MRHNA and CDR2 SNTAGT. The J segment lost 1 base and the V segment lost 4 bases, leaving 16 bases of the junction unmatched. The CDR3 is 19 amino acids. For the CDR3, the DNA is TGTGCCAGCAGTGTTGAACAAACTTACCGGACAGGGGCGAACACTGAAGCTTTCTTT. As protein: CASSVEQTYRTGANTEAFF.

V usage is TRBV10-2 and J usage is TRBJ1-1; 7 bases line up with TRBD1. Trimming at V came to 6 bases and at J to 7 bases, leaving 8 bases not matched to a gene. Germline values: CDR1 WSHSY, CDR2 SAAADI. This CDR3 has 13 residues. The chain's CDR3 is CASRETGLGEAFF. The CDR3 DNA is TGCGCCAGCAGGGAGACAGGGTTGGGTGAAGCTTTCTTT.

The V gene is TRBV30, the J gene TRBJ2-1; TRBD2 matches 10 bases. The CDR3 sequence is 13 residues long. Germline CDR1 is GTSNPN and CDR2 is SVGIG (reference sequence). The J segment lost 6 bases and the V segment lost 3 bases, leaving 2 bases of the junction unmatched. The CDR3: CAWRSSGSNEQFF. DNA for the CDR3: TGTGCCTGGAGATCTAGCGGGAGCAATGAGCAGTTCTTC.

The genes are TRBV28 and TRBJ1-3, with D possibly matching TRBD1 (5 bases). Germline V lookup: CDR1 MDHEN, CDR2 SYDVKM. V was trimmed by 3 bases and J by 0 bases, leaving 15 bases between them. The CDR3 extends over 17 amino acids. This CDR3 is CASSFVRGSSSGNTIYF. The CDR3 nucleotides read TGTGCCAGCAGTTTCGTAAGGGGATCCAGCTCTGGAAACACCATATATTTT.